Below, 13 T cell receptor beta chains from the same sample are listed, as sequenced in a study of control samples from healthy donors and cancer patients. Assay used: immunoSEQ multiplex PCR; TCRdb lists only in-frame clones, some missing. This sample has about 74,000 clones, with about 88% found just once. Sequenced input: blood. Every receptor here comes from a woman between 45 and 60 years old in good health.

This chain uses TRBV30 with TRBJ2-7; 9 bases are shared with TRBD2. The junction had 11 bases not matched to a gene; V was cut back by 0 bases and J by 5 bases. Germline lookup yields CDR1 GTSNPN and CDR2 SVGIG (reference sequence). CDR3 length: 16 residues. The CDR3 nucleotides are TGTGCCTGGAGTGTAACGCGGCGGGGGGGCCACGACGAGCAGTACTTC. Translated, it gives CAWSVTRRGGHDEQYF.

The CDR3 sequence: CASSFKANEWGPSYGYTF. The CDR3 bases are TGTGCCAGCAGTTTTAAGGCAAACGAATGGGGGCCTAGCTATGGCTACACCTTC. The chain employs TRBV27 and TRBJ1-2; tentative D call: TRBD1 (6 bases). Germline CDR1 reads MNHEY; CDR2 reads SMNVEV (reference sequence). With 3 bases removed from V and 4 bases from J, the gap between germline ends came to 24 bases. The CDR3 consists of 18 residues.

The CDR3 reads CASSPPQVTGKNIQYF. CDR3 nucleotide sequence: TGTGCCAGCAGCCCCCCTCAGGTTACGGGGAAAAACATTCAGTACTTC. The chain uses TRBV9 and TRBJ2-4; D may be TRBD2 (5 bases). Trimming cost V 4 bases and J 4 bases, with 18 bases left between them. CDR3 length equals 16 residues. Germline V gene sequence: CDR1 SGDLS, CDR2 YYNGEE.

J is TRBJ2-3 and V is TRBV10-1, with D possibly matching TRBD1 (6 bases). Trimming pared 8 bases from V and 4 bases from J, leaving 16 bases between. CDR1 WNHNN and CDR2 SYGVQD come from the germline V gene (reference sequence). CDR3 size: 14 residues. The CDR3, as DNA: TGCGCCAGCTCTCAGGGGATGGGCGCAGATACGCAGTATTTT. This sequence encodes CASSQGMGADTQYF.

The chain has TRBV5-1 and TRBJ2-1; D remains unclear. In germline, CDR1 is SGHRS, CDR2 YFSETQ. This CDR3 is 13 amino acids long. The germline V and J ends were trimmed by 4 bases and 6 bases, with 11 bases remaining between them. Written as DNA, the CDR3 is TGCGCCAGCAGCCTCGGCCTGGGCAATGAGCAGTTCTTC. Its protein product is CASSLGLGNEQFF.

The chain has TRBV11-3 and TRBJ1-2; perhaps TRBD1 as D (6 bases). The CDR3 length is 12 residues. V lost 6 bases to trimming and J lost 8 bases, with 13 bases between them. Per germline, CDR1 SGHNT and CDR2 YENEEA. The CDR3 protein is CASSIQGRGYTF. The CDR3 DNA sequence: TGTGCCAGCAGTATACAGGGACGGGGCTACACCTTC.

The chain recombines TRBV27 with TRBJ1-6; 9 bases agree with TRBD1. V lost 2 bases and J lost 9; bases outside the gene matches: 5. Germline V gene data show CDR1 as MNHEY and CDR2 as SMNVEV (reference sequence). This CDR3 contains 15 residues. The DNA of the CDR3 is TGTGCCAGCAGTTTACGGACAGGGGTCTCTTCACCCCTCCACTTT. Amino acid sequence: CASSLRTGVSSPLHF.

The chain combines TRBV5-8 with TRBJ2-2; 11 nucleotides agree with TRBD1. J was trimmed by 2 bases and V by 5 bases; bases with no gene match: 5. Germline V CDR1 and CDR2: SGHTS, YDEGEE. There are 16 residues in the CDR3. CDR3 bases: TGTGCCAGCAGGCGGGACAGGGGGTTTAACACCGGGGAGCTGTTTTTT. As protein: CASRRDRGFNTGELFF.

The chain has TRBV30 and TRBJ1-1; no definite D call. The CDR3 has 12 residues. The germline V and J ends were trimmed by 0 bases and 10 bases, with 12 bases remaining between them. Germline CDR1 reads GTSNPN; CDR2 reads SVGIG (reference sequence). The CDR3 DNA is TGTGCCTGGAGTGTAGGACCTCGGACAGCTTTCTTT. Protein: CAWSVGPRTAFF.

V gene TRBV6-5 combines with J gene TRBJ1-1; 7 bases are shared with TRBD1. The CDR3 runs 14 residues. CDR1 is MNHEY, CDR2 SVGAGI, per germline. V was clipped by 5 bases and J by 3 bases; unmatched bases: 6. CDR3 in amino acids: CASSRSGGHTEAFF. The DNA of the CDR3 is TGTGCCAGCAGTAGATCAGGGGGGCACACTGAAGCTTTCTTT.

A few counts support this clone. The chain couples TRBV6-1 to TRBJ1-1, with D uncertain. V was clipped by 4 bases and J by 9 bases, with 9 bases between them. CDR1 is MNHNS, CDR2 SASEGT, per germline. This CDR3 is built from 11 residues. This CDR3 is CASSGAVQAFF. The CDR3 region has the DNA TGTGCCAGCAGTGGAGCAGTCCAAGCTTTCTTT.

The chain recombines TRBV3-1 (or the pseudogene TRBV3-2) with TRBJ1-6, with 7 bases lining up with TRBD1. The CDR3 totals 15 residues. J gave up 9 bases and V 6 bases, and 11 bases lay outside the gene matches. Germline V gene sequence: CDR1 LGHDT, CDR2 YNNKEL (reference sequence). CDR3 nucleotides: TGTGCCAGCAGGCACACAACAGGGGAGGGTTCACCCCTCCACTTT. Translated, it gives CASRHTTGEGSPLHF.

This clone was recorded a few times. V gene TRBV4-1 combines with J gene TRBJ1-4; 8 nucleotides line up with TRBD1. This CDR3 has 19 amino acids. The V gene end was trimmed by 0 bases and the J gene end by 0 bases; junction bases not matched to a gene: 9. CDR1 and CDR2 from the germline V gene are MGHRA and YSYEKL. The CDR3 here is CASSQESQGAFSTNEKLFF. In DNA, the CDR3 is TGCGCCAGCAGCCAAGAAAGCCAGGGGGCCTTCTCAACTAATGAAAAACTGTTTTTT.